This is a list of T cell receptor beta chains from one sample in a study of cytotoxic CD8 clonotypes in ibrutinib-treated CLL. Data came from immunoSEQ multiplex PCR; TCRdb stores just in-frame clones and leaves some out. Among 100,000 to 150,000 clones listed, roughly 88% were seen once. This material consisted of PBMCs, taken after 24 months of ibrutinib treatment. The receptors shown here come from a human donor with chronic lymphocytic leukemia. The CDR3 runs from the conserved cysteine through the conserved F or W. D genes are given only for firm matches. The listing skips clone size in some rows; elsewhere it reads once, few, many or a size class.

v_call: TRBV6-6
cdr3_length: 13
j_call: TRBJ1-5
d_call: TRBD1
clone_size: NA
cdr3_aa: CASSWTGNQPQHF
cdr3_nt: TGTGCCAGCAGTTGGACAGGGAATCAGCCCCAGCATTTT

v_call: TRBV7-3
cdr3_length: 16
j_call: TRBJ1-3
d_call: NA
clone_size: NA
cdr3_aa: CASSLSAGRSGNTIYF
cdr3_nt: TGTGCCAGCAGCTTATCGGCGGGGCGCTCTGGAAACACCATATATTTT

v_call: TRBV7-8
cdr3_length: 11
j_call: TRBJ2-5
d_call: NA
clone_size: once
cdr3_aa: CASSLQETQYF
cdr3_nt: TGTGCCAGCAGCCTACAAGAGACCCAGTACTTC

v_call: TRBV7-9
cdr3_length: 17
j_call: TRBJ2-7
d_call: NA
clone_size: NA
cdr3_aa: CASSWGLSSGLSYEQYF
cdr3_nt: TGTGCCAGCAGCTGGGGGCTCAGTTCCGGCCTCTCCTACGAGCAGTACTTC

v_call: TRBV6-1
cdr3_length: 15
j_call: TRBJ2-7
d_call: TRBD2
clone_size: NA
cdr3_aa: CASSTGTSGGDEQYF
cdr3_nt: TGTGCCAGCAGTACTGGGACTAGCGGGGGAGACGAGCAGTACTTC

v_call: TRBV6-1
cdr3_length: 11
j_call: TRBJ1-4
d_call: NA
clone_size: NA
cdr3_aa: CASSLGIKLFF
cdr3_nt: TGTGCCAGCAGCTTGGGGATAAAACTGTTTTTT

v_call: TRBV18
cdr3_length: 15
j_call: TRBJ2-1
d_call: TRBD1
clone_size: NA
cdr3_aa: CASLLGQGAYNEQFF
cdr3_nt: TGTGCCAGCTTACTAGGACAGGGGGCCTACAATGAGCAGTTCTTC

v_call: TRBV7-2
cdr3_length: 18
j_call: TRBJ2-1
d_call: NA
clone_size: NA
cdr3_aa: CASSLEAAASGPYNEQFF
cdr3_nt: TGTGCCAGCAGCTTAGAGGCGGCGGCGAGCGGGCCATACAATGAGCAGTTCTTC

v_call: TRBV10-3
cdr3_length: 12
j_call: TRBJ2-1
d_call: NA
clone_size: NA
cdr3_aa: CAIRPGRDEQFF
cdr3_nt: TGTGCCATCAGGCCCGGCAGGGATGAGCAGTTCTTC

v_call: TRBV28
cdr3_length: 14
j_call: TRBJ1-4
d_call: NA
clone_size: NA
cdr3_aa: CASSLGSSNEKLFF
cdr3_nt: TGTGCCAGCAGTTTGGGCAGCTCTAATGAAAAACTGTTTTTT

v_call: TRBV5-8
cdr3_length: 16
j_call: TRBJ2-7
d_call: TRBD1
clone_size: NA
cdr3_aa: CASSPPRDRVNYEQYF
cdr3_nt: TGTGCCAGCAGCCCCCCTCGGGACAGGGTAAATTACGAGCAGTACTTC

v_call: TRBV7-9
cdr3_length: 15
j_call: TRBJ2-3
d_call: NA
clone_size: NA
cdr3_aa: CASSPGLRNGDTQYF
cdr3_nt: TGTGCCAGCAGCCCAGGGCTGCGGAACGGGGATACGCAGTATTTT

v_call: TRBV18
cdr3_length: 13
j_call: TRBJ2-7
d_call: TRBD1
clone_size: NA
cdr3_aa: CASSGQGTGEQYF
cdr3_nt: TGTGCCAGCTCCGGACAGGGGACCGGCGAGCAGTACTTC

v_call: TRBV7-2
cdr3_length: 16
j_call: TRBJ1-2
d_call: NA
clone_size: NA
cdr3_aa: CASSPQPQGRRDGYTF
cdr3_nt: TGTGCCAGCAGCCCCCAGCCGCAGGGTAGACGGGATGGCTACACCTTC

v_call: TRBV28
cdr3_length: 17
j_call: TRBJ1-1
d_call: TRBD1
clone_size: once
cdr3_aa: CASSQFPGQGAGTEAFF
cdr3_nt: TGTGCCAGCAGTCAGTTCCCTGGACAGGGGGCTGGCACTGAAGCTTTCTTT

v_call: TRBV7-9
cdr3_length: 14
j_call: TRBJ1-6
d_call: NA
clone_size: NA
cdr3_aa: CASSRDTLNSPLHF
cdr3_nt: TGTGCCAGCAGCCGTGACACGCTTAATTCACCCCTCCACTTT

v_call: TRBV4-2
cdr3_length: 15
j_call: TRBJ2-6
d_call: NA
clone_size: NA
cdr3_aa: CASSQRQAGANVLTF
cdr3_nt: TGTGCCAGCAGCCAAAGACAGGCTGGGGCCAACGTCCTGACTTTC

v_call: TRBV12-2
cdr3_length: 13
j_call: TRBJ1-2
d_call: NA
clone_size: NA
cdr3_aa: CASRPRQGGGYTF
cdr3_nt: TGTGCAAGTCGCCCTAGACAGGGTGGTGGCTACACCTTC

v_call: TRBV6-6
cdr3_length: 12
j_call: TRBJ2-7
d_call: NA
clone_size: once
cdr3_aa: CASSTRPVEQYF
cdr3_nt: TGTGCCAGCAGTACAAGGCCGGTCGAGCAGTACTTC

v_call: TRBV19
cdr3_length: 14
j_call: TRBJ2-7
d_call: NA
clone_size: NA
cdr3_aa: CASSTLGDWNEQYF
cdr3_nt: TGTGCCAGTAGTACGCTGGGGGATTGGAACGAGCAGTACTTC

v_call: TRBV9
cdr3_length: 15
j_call: TRBJ2-7
d_call: NA
clone_size: NA
cdr3_aa: CASSPGGTTGYEQYF
cdr3_nt: TGTGCCAGCAGCCCAGGGGGGACGACTGGTTACGAGCAGTACTTC

v_call: TRBV5-6
cdr3_length: 17
j_call: TRBJ2-7
d_call: NA
clone_size: NA
cdr3_aa: CASSLDFAGKGSYEQYF
cdr3_nt: TGTGCCAGCAGCTTGGATTTTGCAGGGAAAGGCTCCTACGAGCAGTACTTC

v_call: TRBV15
cdr3_length: 21
j_call: TRBJ1-2
d_call: NA
clone_size: NA
cdr3_aa: CATSRDGFTGWTQLTGYGYTF
cdr3_nt: TGTGCCACCAGCAGAGATGGATTTACCGGATGGACCCAGCTCACGGGCTATGGCTACACCTTC

v_call: TRBV27
cdr3_length: 16
j_call: TRBJ2-7
d_call: TRBD2
clone_size: NA
cdr3_aa: CASSSPDAGDRHEQYF
cdr3_nt: TGTGCCAGCAGTTCCCCTGACGCGGGGGACCGTCACGAGCAGTACTTC

v_call: TRBV2
cdr3_length: 13
j_call: TRBJ2-7
d_call: TRBD1
clone_size: NA
cdr3_aa: CASSLDRGYEQYF
cdr3_nt: TGTGCCAGCAGTCTCGACAGGGGGTACGAGCAGTACTTC

v_call: TRBV6-5
cdr3_length: 15
j_call: TRBJ1-6
d_call: NA
clone_size: NA
cdr3_aa: CASSYGWRGNSPLHF
cdr3_nt: TGTGCCAGCAGTTATGGATGGAGGGGGAATTCACCCCTCCACTTT

v_call: TRBV9
cdr3_length: 15
j_call: TRBJ1-3
d_call: NA
clone_size: NA
cdr3_aa: CASSAGDRSGNTIYF
cdr3_nt: TGTGCCAGCAGCGCCGGGGATCGGTCTGGAAACACCATATATTTT

v_call: TRBV5-1
cdr3_length: 15
j_call: TRBJ1-4
d_call: NA
clone_size: NA
cdr3_aa: CASRDVSGANEKLFF
cdr3_nt: TGCGCCAGCAGGGACGTATCTGGGGCTAATGAAAAACTGTTTTTT

v_call: TRBV18
cdr3_length: 16
j_call: TRBJ2-1
d_call: TRBD2
clone_size: NA
cdr3_aa: CASSPGTSGRDNEQFF
cdr3_nt: TGTGCCAGCTCACCTGGGACTAGCGGGAGGGACAATGAGCAGTTCTTC

v_call: TRBV5-4
cdr3_length: 15
j_call: TRBJ1-2
d_call: NA
clone_size: NA
cdr3_aa: CASSLDRGRGYGYTF
cdr3_nt: TGTGCCAGCAGCTTGGATCGGGGGCGCGGGTATGGCTACACCTTC

v_call: TRBV7-8
cdr3_length: 17
j_call: TRBJ1-5
d_call: NA
clone_size: NA
cdr3_aa: CASSTGQSQYSNQPQHF
cdr3_nt: TGTGCCAGCAGCACTGGACAGTCACAGTATAGCAATCAGCCCCAGCATTTT

v_call: TRBV11-2
cdr3_length: 14
j_call: TRBJ1-1
d_call: NA
clone_size: NA
cdr3_aa: CASSLAYVNVCAFF
cdr3_nt: TGTGCCAGCAGCTTAGCCTACGTGAATGTTTGTGCTTTCTTT

v_call: TRBV18
cdr3_length: 13
j_call: TRBJ2-5
d_call: NA
clone_size: few
cdr3_aa: CASSPYQRETQYF
cdr3_nt: TGTGCCAGCTCACCTTACCAGAGAGAGACCCAGTACTTC

v_call: TRBV7-8
cdr3_length: 14
j_call: TRBJ1-4
d_call: NA
clone_size: NA
cdr3_aa: CASSRMRTNEKLFF
cdr3_nt: TGTGCCAGCTCAAGGATGCGAACTAATGAAAAACTGTTTTTT

v_call: TRBV7-3
cdr3_length: 15
j_call: TRBJ1-3
d_call: NA
clone_size: once
cdr3_aa: CASSYDQTRGNTIYF
cdr3_nt: TGTGCCAGCAGTTACGACCAAACCCGCGGAAACACCATATATTTT

v_call: TRBV7-9
cdr3_length: 16
j_call: TRBJ2-1
d_call: TRBD1
clone_size: NA
cdr3_aa: CASSRFGTDNYNEQFF
cdr3_nt: TGTGCCAGCAGCCGCTTCGGGACAGATAATTACAATGAGCAGTTCTTC

v_call: TRBV5-6
cdr3_length: 16
j_call: TRBJ1-5
d_call: TRBD1
clone_size: NA
cdr3_aa: CASSYGGYRGGQPQHF
cdr3_nt: TGTGCCAGCAGCTACGGAGGGTACAGGGGCGGACAGCCCCAGCATTTT

v_call: TRBV7-2
cdr3_length: 13
j_call: TRBJ2-3
d_call: NA
clone_size: NA
cdr3_aa: CASSLVGGERQYF
cdr3_nt: TGTGCCAGCAGCTTAGTCGGCGGGGAAAGGCAGTATTTT

v_call: TRBV5-1
cdr3_length: 15
j_call: TRBJ2-5
d_call: TRBD1
clone_size: NA
cdr3_aa: CASSYRGTDQETQYF
cdr3_nt: TGCGCCAGCAGCTACAGGGGGACAGACCAAGAGACCCAGTACTTC

v_call: TRBV15
cdr3_length: 14
j_call: TRBJ1-2
d_call: TRBD1
clone_size: once
cdr3_aa: CATSPRQGRNGYTF
cdr3_nt: TGTGCCACCAGCCCACGACAGGGGAGGAATGGCTACACCTTC

v_call: TRBV30
cdr3_length: 16
j_call: TRBJ1-3
d_call: NA
clone_size: NA
cdr3_aa: CAWALYGDFYGNTIYF
cdr3_nt: TGTGCCTGGGCCCTATACGGGGATTTTTATGGAAACACCATATATTTT

v_call: TRBV5-1
cdr3_length: 13
j_call: TRBJ1-2
d_call: NA
clone_size: NA
cdr3_aa: CASSLAGNYGYTF
cdr3_nt: TGCGCCAGCAGCCTGGCGGGCAACTATGGCTACACCTTC

v_call: TRBV6-5
cdr3_length: 14
j_call: TRBJ2-5
d_call: NA
clone_size: NA
cdr3_aa: CASTPGGGRETQYF
cdr3_nt: TGTGCCAGCACCCCAGGGGGGGGGCGAGAGACCCAGTACTTC

v_call: TRBV2
cdr3_length: 15
j_call: TRBJ1-5
d_call: NA
clone_size: NA
cdr3_aa: CASKSETGSNQPQHF
cdr3_nt: TGTGCCAGCAAATCTGAGACAGGCAGTAATCAGCCCCAGCATTTT